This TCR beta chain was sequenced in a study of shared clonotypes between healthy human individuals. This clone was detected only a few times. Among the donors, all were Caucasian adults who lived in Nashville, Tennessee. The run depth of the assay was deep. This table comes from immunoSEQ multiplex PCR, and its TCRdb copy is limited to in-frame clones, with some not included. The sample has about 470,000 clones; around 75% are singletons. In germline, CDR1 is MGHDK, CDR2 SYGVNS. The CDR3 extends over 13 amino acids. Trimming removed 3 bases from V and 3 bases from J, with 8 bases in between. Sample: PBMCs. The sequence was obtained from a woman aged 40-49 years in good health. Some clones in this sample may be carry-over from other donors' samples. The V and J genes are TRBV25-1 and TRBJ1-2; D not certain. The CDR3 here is CASSDEGDYGYTF. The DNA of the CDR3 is TGTGCCAGCAGTGACGAAGGAGACTATGGCTACACCTTC.